This T cell receptor (beta chain) is drawn from a study of T cell changes during pregnancy in multiple sclerosis. The method was immunoSEQ multiplex PCR; TCRdb's version includes in-frame clones alone and lacks a portion of them. There are about 44,000 clones in the sample; 90% occur only once, and around 0.64% lies in the top ten. The V and J ends lost 4 bases and 5 bases, in that order; junction bases with no gene match: 14. CDR1 is MNHNS, CDR2 SASEGT, per germline. The CDR3 covers 18 residues. The J gene is TRBJ2-7, the V gene TRBV6-1; 13 bases agree with TRBD2. Source: CD4+ T cells from peripheral blood mononuclear cells, taken before pregnancy. This sequence originates from a female donor with multiple sclerosis, enrolled in a pregnancy study. The CDR3 region has the DNA TGTGCCAGCAGTGGGCCCAACCGAGGACTAGCGGGAGCCCACGAGCAGTACTTC. It specifies CASSGPNRGLAGAHEQYF.